The sequence of this TCR beta chain was determined in a study of T cells in localized non-small cell lung cancer. The study, taken as a whole, reports: For the top 100 tumor clones, a median around 61 also appeared in adjacent lung.

TCRdb's table, derived via immunoSEQ multiplex PCR, lists solely in-frame clones and lacks some. The table includes roughly 1,700 clones, under 45% detected once. In this sample, this clone turned up a few times. Antigen unknown. The specimen was normal lung tissue next to the tumor, collected before any cancer treatment. The source of this sequence is a woman aged 35 to 70 with stage II lung adenocarcinoma.

DNA for the CDR3: TGTGCCAGCAGTGCACAGAAAGAGACCCAGTACTTC. Protein sequence: CASSAQKETQYF. The genes are TRBV6-8 and TRBJ2-5; D is ambiguous. CDR1 and CDR2 from the germline V gene are MNHGY and SAAAGT. The CDR3 is 12 residues long. Trimming removed 5 bases from V and 3 bases from J, with 7 bases in between.